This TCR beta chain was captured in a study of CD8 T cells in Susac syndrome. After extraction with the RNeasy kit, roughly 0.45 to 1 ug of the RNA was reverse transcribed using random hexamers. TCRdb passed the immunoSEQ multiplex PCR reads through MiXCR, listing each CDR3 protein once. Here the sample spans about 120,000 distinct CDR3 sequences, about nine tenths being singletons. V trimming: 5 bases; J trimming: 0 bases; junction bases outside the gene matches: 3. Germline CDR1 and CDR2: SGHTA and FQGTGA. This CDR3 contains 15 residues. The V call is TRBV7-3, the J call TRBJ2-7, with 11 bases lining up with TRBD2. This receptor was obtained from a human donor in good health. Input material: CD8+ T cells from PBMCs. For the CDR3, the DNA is TGTGCCAGCAGCCGTACTAGCGGGGGCTCCTACGAGCAGTACTTC. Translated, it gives CASSRTSGGSYEQYF.